The next 32 T cell receptor beta chains were all read from a single sample in a study of CD8+CD57+ T cells in acquired aplastic anemia. TCR beta VDJ and CDR3 profiles were obtained from a genomic DNA template. TCRdb fed the reads into MiXCR, producing one record per CDR3 protein. The table includes some 140,000 distinct CDR3 sequences, roughly two fifths detected once. Sequencing was carried out using sorted CD4+, CD8+, or CD8+CD57+ T cells (not recorded which) from PBMCs. Receptors were obtained from a human donor in good health, serving as a control.

V is TRBV3-1 and J is TRBJ1-3; D may be TRBD1 (5 bases). V was clipped by 1 base and J by 4 bases, with 11 bases between them. The CDR3 is 15 amino acids. Per the germline V gene, CDR1 is LGHDT and CDR2 is YNNKEL (reference sequence). The CDR3 DNA reads TGTGCCAGCAGCCAAGTTTTGACAGTAGGAAACACCATATATTTT. This encodes CASSQVLTVGNTIYF.

This clonotype has a count of ten or more. The chain joins TRBV7-2 to TRBJ2-1; D uncertain. The germline CDR1 and CDR2 sequences are SGHTA and FQGNSA. Trimming removed 5 bases from V and 8 bases from J, with 13 bases in between. This CDR3 is 13 amino acids long. CDR3 sequence (DNA): TGTGCCAGCAGCCTAACTGACCGGCATGAGCAGTTCTTC. Protein sequence: CASSLTDRHEQFF.

The genes are TRBV29-1 and TRBJ1-1; D is unresolved. Trimming left V 0 bases short and J 5 bases short, with 7 bases between. Germline V gene sequence: CDR1 SQVTM, CDR2 ANQGSEA. CDR3 size: 12 residues. CDR3 in amino acids: CSVEEGSTEAFF. CDR3 DNA sequence: TGCAGCGTTGAAGAAGGGAGTACTGAAGCTTTCTTT. The entire variable domain, with the rest obtained from reference TRBV29-1 and TRBJ1-1, is as follows: SAVISQKPSRDICQRGTSLTIQCQVDSQVTMMFWYRQQPGQSLTLIATANQGSEATYESGFVIDKFPISRPNLTFSTLTVSNMSPEDSSIYLCSVEEGSTEAFFGQGTRLTVV.

This chain links TRBV10-2 with TRBJ1-5; the D gene is possibly TRBD1 (6 bases). This CDR3 region has 13 residues. Germline CDR1 reads WSHSY; CDR2 reads SAAADI. Deletions cut 2 bases from V and 9 bases from J, with 11 bases between. This chain's CDR3 is CASSESRGWPQHF. CDR3 nucleotide sequence: TGCGCCAGCAGTGAGAGTAGGGGGTGGCCCCAGCATTTT.

This clonotype was counted ten times or more. The chain joins TRBV12-3 or TRBV12-4 to TRBJ2-6; D unclear. The CDR3 length is 14 residues. V gave up 7 bases and J gave up 0 bases, with 7 bases separating them. The CDR3 reads CASTTASGANVLTF. In DNA form, the CDR3 reads TGTGCCAGCACCACAGCCTCTGGGGCCAACGTCCTGACTTTC.

This clonotype was detected a few times. This chain uses TRBV6-1 with TRBJ2-1; TRBD1 aligns across 9 bases. The CDR3 totals 16 residues. Per germline, CDR1 MNHNS and CDR2 SASEGT. V was pared by 5 bases and J by 4 bases, with 9 bases of the junction left unmatched. The CDR3 region is CASSRHGDREYNEQFF. CDR3 bases: TGTGCCAGCAGTCGACATGGGGACAGGGAATACAATGAGCAGTTCTTC.

This clonotype was seen only a few times. This chain joins TRBV12-3 or TRBV12-4 and TRBJ2-5, with D hard to call. Judging by the DNA end, TRBJ2-7 fits better; the J call may be wrong. This CDR3 has 14 amino acids. For the CDR3, the DNA is TGTGCCAGCAGTTTAGGCCCTAGTCTCTACGAGCAGTACTTC. Protein product: CASSLGPSLYEQYF.

This clonotype was seen many times. The chain links TRBV12-3 or TRBV12-4 to TRBJ2-1; 7 nucleotides line up with TRBD2. The CDR3 is 14 amino acids. Trimming cost V 8 bases and J 6 bases; bases outside gene matches: 10. CDR3 coding DNA: TGTGCCAGCGACCGCAGGACTAGTTCCAATGAGCAGTTCTTC. Translated, it gives CASDRRTSSNEQFF.

Points on this clonotype: This may arise from a read error, as a much more abundant clone is one base away. The rearrangement links TRBV7-9 to TRBJ2-5; no firm D call. CDR1 is SEHNR, CDR2 FQNEAQ, per germline (reference sequence). The length of the CDR3 is 11 residues. The V gene lost 6 bases and the J gene lost 4 bases, with 6 bases spanning the gap. The CDR3 here is CASRRRETQYF. DNA of the CDR3: TGTGCCAGCAGACGGCGAGAGACCCAGTACTTC.

This clonotype was recorded at least ten times. This chain connects TRBV6-1 to TRBJ1-2; no reliable D call. The CDR3 has 13 residues. V lost 1 base and J 5 bases, leaving 8 bases between the germline ends. Germline lookup yields CDR1 MNHNS and CDR2 SASEGT. The CDR3 coding sequence is TGTGCCAGCAGTGAAGTACCACTATATGGCTACACCTTC. Translation: CASSEVPLYGYTF.

The rearrangement joins TRBV29-1 to TRBJ1-1; possibly TRBD1 for D (6 bases). V shed 5 bases and J shed 4 bases, with 14 bases lying between them. Germline values: CDR1 SQVTM, CDR2 ANQGSEA. The CDR3 spans 13 residues. The CDR3, as DNA: TGCAGCGTTCAAGCACAGGGATCCACTGAAGCTTTCTTT. Its translation: CSVQAQGSTEAFF.

This clonotype was found once. The chain joins TRBV20-1 to TRBJ1-4, with D perhaps matching TRBD1 (5 bases). The CDR3 is 12 residues long. CDR1 DFQATT and CDR2 SNEGSKA come from the germline V gene (reference sequence). V was cut by 4 bases and J by 8 bases, with 11 bases left in between. CDR3 protein: CSAKQGREKLFF. CDR3 in DNA: TGCAGTGCTAAGCAGGGAAGGGAAAAACTGTTTTTT.

This clonotype was detected ten times or more. The chain combines TRBV7-8 with TRBJ1-4, with D unresolved. In germline, CDR1 is SGHVS, CDR2 FQNEAQ. V was shortened by 2 bases and J by 5 bases, with 9 bases between the two germline ends. The CDR3 is 14 amino acids. For the CDR3, the DNA is TGTGCCAGCAGCTTAAGCTTGAGGAATGAAAAACTGTTTTTT. Translating gives CASSLSLRNEKLFF.

A few counts support this clonotype. The chain recombines TRBV6-1 with TRBJ1-4, with D possibly TRBD1 on 5 matching bases. This CDR3 is 16 amino acids long. Germline V gene sequence: CDR1 MNHNS, CDR2 SASEGT. Trimming took off 7 bases at V and 8 bases at J, with 23 bases between the two ends. CDR3 residues: CASTQSPWGVLEKLFF. The CDR3 region has the DNA TGTGCCAGCACCCAATCTCCCTGGGGGGTTTTAGAAAAACTGTTTTTT.

This chain joins TRBV19 and TRBJ2-3; no firm D call. Trimming removed 1 base from V and 0 bases from J, with 8 bases in between. The CDR3 sequence is 15 residues long. The V gene's germline CDR1 is LNHDA and CDR2 SQIVND (reference sequence). CDR3 residues: CASSIGWQSTDTQYF. The CDR3 DNA sequence: TGTGCCAGTAGTATAGGTTGGCAGAGCACAGATACGCAGTATTTT.

This chain joins TRBV7-2 and TRBJ1-5; D not resolved. Trimming took 5 bases from V and 5 from J, leaving 7 bases between them. CDR3 length equals 12 residues. The V gene's germline CDR1 is SGHTA and CDR2 FQGNSA. This CDR3 reads CASSPPHQPQHF. For the CDR3, the DNA is TGTGCCAGCAGCCCACCTCATCAGCCCCAGCATTTT. Variable domain in full (rest from reference TRBV7-2 and TRBJ1-5): GAGVSQSPSNKVTEKGKDVELRCDPISGHTALYWYRQSLGQGLEFLIYFQGNSAPDKSGLPSDRFSAERTGGSVSTLTIQRTQQEDSAVYLCASSPPHQPQHFGDGTRLSIL.

This clonotype was seen repeatedly, ten times or more. This rearrangement joins TRBV19 to TRBJ2-7; the D gene is possibly TRBD2 (6 bases). Germline V CDR1 and CDR2: LNHDA, SQIVND (reference sequence). CDR3 size: 13 residues. Trimming removed 1 base at V and 6 bases at J, with 10 bases between. The CDR3 loop is CASSIVREAEQYF. The CDR3 nucleotides read TGTGCCAGTAGTATAGTCAGGGAGGCCGAGCAGTACTTC. Based on the CDR3 plus reference TRBV19 and TRBJ2-7, the full variable domain is DGGITQSPKYLFRKEGQNVTLSCEQNLNHDAMYWYRQDPGQGLRLIYYSQIVNDFQKGDIAEGYSVSREKKESFPLTVTSAQKNPTAFYLCASSIVREAEQYFGPGTRLTVT.

The J gene is TRBJ2-7, the V gene TRBV29-1; 8 nucleotides agree with TRBD1. V trimming: 4 bases; J trimming: 6 bases; junction bases outside the gene matches: 2. The CDR3 sequence is 11 residues long. CDR1 and CDR2 from the germline V gene are SQVTM and ANQGSEA. The CDR3 is CSVAGGGEQYF. The CDR3, as DNA: TGCAGCGTTGCAGGGGGCGGCGAGCAGTACTTC.

This clonotype was recorded at least ten times. The rearrangement links TRBV4-2 to TRBJ1-1, with 7 bases aligning to TRBD1. From germline, CDR1 is LGHNA and CDR2 YNFKEQ. The CDR3 has 15 residues. With 0 bases clipped from V and 5 bases from J, the junction kept 6 bases outside the gene matches. The CDR3 DNA sequence: TGTGCCAGCAGCCAAGATAAGGGGGCAGGGACTGAAGCTTTCTTT. This codes for CASSQDKGAGTEAFF.

The J gene is TRBJ2-7, the V gene TRBV12-3 or TRBV12-4; TRBD2 might be the D (5 bases). Trimming cost V 6 bases and J 3 bases, with 15 bases left between them. The CDR3 totals 14 residues. CDR3 bases: TGTGCCAGCAGCCCATCAACTGCGGGCTACGAGCAGTACTTC. Its translation: CASSPSTAGYEQYF.

This clonotype was picked up many times. This rearrangement joins TRBV7-8 to TRBJ2-2, with D maybe TRBD1 (6 bases). Germline lookup yields CDR1 SGHVS and CDR2 FQNEAQ. The CDR3 length is 15 residues. Trimming left V 6 bases short and J 3 bases short, with 14 bases between. As DNA, the CDR3 is TGTGCCAGCAGACGTAACAGGGTGGACACCGGGGAGCTGTTTTTT. Translation: CASRRNRVDTGELFF.

This clonotype was recorded a few times. The CDR3 DNA follows: TGCGCCAGCAGCGCGGGACTAGTACATAAGAATGAGCAGTTCTTC. Translation: CASSAGLVHKNEQFF. This chain joins TRBV5-1 and TRBJ2-1; 8 nucleotides align to TRBD2. This CDR3 comprises 15 residues. The germline V gene has CDR1 SGHRS and CDR2 YFSETQ. V lost 4 bases, J lost 7 bases, and 10 bases stayed unmatched.

In its sample, this clonotype was seen many times. V gene TRBV28 combines with J gene TRBJ1-2; 8 bases fit TRBD1. This CDR3 comprises 14 residues. Trimming removed 1 base from V and 12 bases from J; junction bases left unmatched: 10. CDR1 is MDHEN, CDR2 SYDVKM, per germline. The DNA for the CDR3 is TGTGCCAGCAGTTTATTTCAGGGGGCCGATCCTAACACCTTC. Translating it yields CASSLFQGADPNTF.

A word on this clonotype: The CDR3 does not end in the conserved phenylalanine or tryptophan, so this is likely a read error. This chain uses TRBV7-2 with TRBJ2-5; 7 nucleotides match TRBD2. V lost 7 bases to trimming and J lost 2 bases; unmatched junction nucleotides: 10. Germline assignment: CDR1 SGHTA and CDR2 FQGNSA. The CDR3 is 15 residues long. The CDR3 sequence is CASTGEGTVQETQYL. The CDR3 nucleotides are TGTGCCAGCACCGGGGAGGGAACCGTACAAGAGACCCAGTACCTC.

This clonotype appeared many times. The chain has TRBV2 and TRBJ1-4; maybe TRBD1 (5 bases). With 7 bases removed from V and 9 bases from J, the gap between germline ends came to 18 bases. The CDR3 spans 14 residues. From germline, CDR1 is SNHLY and CDR2 FYNNEI. For the CDR3, the DNA is TGTGCCAGCATTGGGGGGGAGGCCGCTAAAAAACTGTTTTTT. This encodes CASIGGEAAKKLFF.

This clonotype was seen repeatedly, ten times or more. V and J are TRBV19 and TRBJ1-5; a possible D gene is TRBD1 (6 bases). CDR3 length: 15 amino acids. Deletions cut 3 bases from V and 3 bases from J, with 12 bases between. CDR1 LNHDA and CDR2 SQIVND come from the germline V gene (reference sequence). The CDR3 sequence is CASSMVGQLNQPQHF. The CDR3 DNA is TGTGCCAGTAGTATGGTTGGACAGCTCAATCAGCCCCAGCATTTT.

Of note for this clonotype: Just one base apart from a much larger clone, this may be a read error. The chain recombines TRBV5-1 with TRBJ1-1; TRBD1 is a possible D gene (6 bases). This CDR3 region has 14 residues. Germline V gives CDR1 SGHRS, CDR2 YFSETQ. The CDR3 DNA is TGCGCCAGCAGCGCCGGACAGATTAACACTGAAGCTTCCTTT. Its translation: CASSAGQINTEASF.

The V call is TRBV19, the J call TRBJ1-5; D remains ambiguous. The CDR3 runs to 11 residues. Trimming shortened V by 4 bases and J by 9 bases, and 7 bases separated the two germline ends. Germline V lookup: CDR1 LNHDA, CDR2 SQIVND (reference sequence). The CDR3: CASSTSGPQHF. The CDR3 nucleotides are TGTGCCAGTAGTACTTCCGGGCCCCAGCATTTT.

The chain joins TRBV20-1 to TRBJ2-2, with D perhaps matching TRBD2 (7 bases). CDR1 and CDR2 from the germline V gene are DFQATT and SNEGSKA (reference sequence). V shed 5 bases and J shed 6 bases, with 16 bases lying between them. CDR3 size: 14 residues. CDR3 region: CSAATGRVAGELFF. The CDR3 DNA sequence: TGCAGTGCTGCAACAGGGAGGGTGGCCGGGGAGCTGTTTTTT.

In this sample, this clonotype turned up many times. This chain connects TRBV5-1 to TRBJ2-7; D not certain. V was shortened by 3 bases and J by 0 bases, with 10 bases between the two germline ends. This CDR3 is 14 amino acids long. Germline V gene lookup returns CDR1 SGHRS and CDR2 YFSETQ. This chain's CDR3 is CASSSLMSSYEQYF. CDR3 coding DNA: TGCGCCAGCAGCTCGTTAATGAGCTCCTACGAGCAGTACTTC.

This clonotype has a count of ten or more. V and J are TRBV11-2 and TRBJ2-5, with TRBD2 identical over 9 bases. Trimming cost V 1 base and J 4 bases; bases outside gene matches: 7. Germline values: CDR1 SGHAT, CDR2 FQNNGV. The CDR3 is made up of 16 amino acids. The chain's CDR3 is CASSLVLRGGRETQYF. CDR3 nucleotides: TGTGCCAGCAGCTTAGTGTTGCGGGGGGGCCGAGAGACCCAGTACTTC.

About this clonotype itself: A junction end diverges from the germline sequence, so it may reflect a read error. This chain uses TRBV11-2 with TRBJ2-3; the match to TRBD2 covers 11 bases. This CDR3 spans 17 amino acids. CDR1 and CDR2 from the germline V gene are SGHAT and FQNNGV. CDR3 DNA: TGTGCCAACAGCCCAAGCCTACTAGCGGGGGAGGCAGATACGCAGTATTTT. It translates to CANSPSLLAGEADTQYF.